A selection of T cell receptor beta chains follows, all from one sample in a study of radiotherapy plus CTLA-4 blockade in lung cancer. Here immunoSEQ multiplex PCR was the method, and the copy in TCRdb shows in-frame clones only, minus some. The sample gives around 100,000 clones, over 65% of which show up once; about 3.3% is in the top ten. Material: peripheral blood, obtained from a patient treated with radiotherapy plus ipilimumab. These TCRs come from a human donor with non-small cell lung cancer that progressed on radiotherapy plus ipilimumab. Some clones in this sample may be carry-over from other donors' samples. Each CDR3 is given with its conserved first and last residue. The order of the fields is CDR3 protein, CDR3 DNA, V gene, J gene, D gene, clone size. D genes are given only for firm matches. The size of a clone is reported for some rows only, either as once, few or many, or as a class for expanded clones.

CDR3aa: CASSLVAGGLGNTQYF; CDR3nt: TGCGCCAGCAGCTTGGTAGCGGGGGGCCTTGGGAATACGCAGTATTTT; v_gene: TRBV5-1; j_gene: TRBJ2-3; d_gene: TRBD2; abundance: -
CDR3aa: CASSPAGDTEAFF; CDR3nt: TGTGCCAGCTCACCCGCAGGGGACACTGAAGCTTTCTTT; v_gene: TRBV18; j_gene: TRBJ1-1; d_gene: -; abundance: few
CDR3aa: CASSYGQGPTEAFF; CDR3nt: TGTGCCAGCAGCTACGGACAGGGGCCGACTGAAGCTTTCTTT; v_gene: TRBV5-4; j_gene: TRBJ1-1; d_gene: TRBD1; abundance: -
CDR3aa: CASSPFEGSNEKLFF; CDR3nt: TGTGCCAGCAGCCCCTTCGAGGGATCTAATGAAAAACTGTTTTTT; v_gene: TRBV7-9; j_gene: TRBJ1-4; d_gene: -; abundance: once
CDR3aa: CASSSDGYNEQFF; CDR3nt: TGTGCCAGCAGCTCGGACGGTTACAATGAGCAGTTCTTC; v_gene: TRBV7-3; j_gene: TRBJ2-1; d_gene: -; abundance: -
CDR3aa: CASSPRRPNTGELFF; CDR3nt: TGTGCCAGCAGCCCACGACGGCCGAACACCGGGGAGCTGTTTTTT; v_gene: TRBV7-9; j_gene: TRBJ2-2; d_gene: -; abundance: -
CDR3aa: CASSMGQGYSTDTQYF; CDR3nt: TGTGCCAGCAGTATGGGACAGGGGTACAGCACAGATACGCAGTATTTT; v_gene: TRBV28; j_gene: TRBJ2-3; d_gene: TRBD1; abundance: -
CDR3aa: CASSLLWTGGTEAFF; CDR3nt: TGCGCCAGCAGCCTCCTCTGGACAGGGGGCACTGAAGCTTTCTTT; v_gene: TRBV5-1; j_gene: TRBJ1-1; d_gene: TRBD1; abundance: -
CDR3aa: CASSIGTGGVLGYTF; CDR3nt: TGTGCCAGTAGTATAGGGACAGGGGGCGTCCTCGGCTACACCTTC; v_gene: TRBV19; j_gene: TRBJ1-2; d_gene: TRBD1; abundance: -
CDR3aa: CASSPFGASGQIEAFF; CDR3nt: TGTGCCAGCTCACCATTCGGGGCTTCGGGACAAATTGAAGCTTTCTTT; v_gene: TRBV18; j_gene: TRBJ1-1; d_gene: -; abundance: -